This T cell receptor (beta chain) was documented in a study of blood T cell repertoires in COVID-19. Study context: From T cells, B-cell-depleted T cells, or PBMCs came the material, which was cDNA or gDNA.

Assay: immunoSEQ multiplex PCR; the TCRdb copy retains only in-frame clones and omits some. The data show 150,000 to 190,000 clones, under 85% seen once. This CDR3 has 13 residues. Germline V gene sequence: CDR1 SGHRS, CDR2 YFSETQ. Trimming stripped 5 bases from V and 5 bases from J, with 13 bases between. The sequenced material came from peripheral blood. The V call is TRBV5-1, the J call TRBJ2-5, with no clear D. This TCR was sampled from a woman older than 75 with acute or convalescent COVID-19. DNA of the CDR3: TGCGCCAGCAGTCCTACTACCAGCGAGACCCAGTACTTC. Translation: CASSPTTSETQYF.